This T cell receptor beta chain was sequenced in a study of PD-1 blockade in classical Hodgkin lymphoma. Germline assignment: CDR1 MNHEY and CDR2 SVGAGI. Trimming stripped 6 bases from V and 2 bases from J, with 11 bases between. CDR3 length: 13 residues. Clones were read by immunoSEQ multiplex PCR, and TCRdb kept only the in-frame ones, dropping some. The table lists about 47,000 clones, approximately 91% of them singletons. Time point noted: newly diagnosed, previously untreated cHL patient sample. Material: peripheral blood mononuclear cells (PBMCs). This TCR was recovered from a human donor with classical Hodgkin lymphoma. The V call is TRBV6-5, the J call TRBJ2-7; D perhaps matches TRBD1 (6 bases). CDR3 in amino acids: CASRGALPYEQYF. The CDR3 nucleotides are TGTGCCAGCAGGGGGGCTTTGCCCTACGAGCAGTACTTC.